The 27 T cell receptor beta chains given below trace back to one sample, sequenced in a study of cytomegalovirus exposure and HLA in healthy donors. 13 Jbeta primers and 60 Vbeta primers were used for the PCR. Data came from immunoSEQ multiplex PCR; TCRdb stores just in-frame clones and leaves some out. The specimen's table records approximately 50,000 clones. The sample consisted of PBMCs. The source is a male donor in good health and CMV-seropositive.

The CDR3 region is CASSLGFQGFDYEKLFF. The CDR3 coding sequence is TGCGCCAGCAGCTTGGGTTTCCAGGGGTTCGATTATGAAAAACTGTTTTTT. The V gene is TRBV5-1, the J gene TRBJ1-4, with TRBD1 as a possible D gene (6 bases). V was shortened by 0 bases and J by 6 bases, with 18 bases between the two germline ends. The CDR3 runs to 17 residues. Germline V gene data show CDR1 as SGHRS and CDR2 as YFSETQ.

The chain has TRBV5-6 and TRBJ2-3; a possible D gene is TRBD2 (6 bases). The CDR3 spans 18 residues. Germline-derived CDR1 and CDR2 are SGHDT and YYEEEE. V lost 3 bases and J lost 0, with 20 bases in between. In DNA form, the CDR3 reads TGTGCCAGCAGCTCGGGCGCCACGGGGCGGGAAAGCACAGATACGCAGTATTTT. It yields the protein CASSSGATGRESTDTQYF.

The chain joins TRBV18 to TRBJ2-3; weak D call: TRBD2 (6 bases). There are 16 residues in the CDR3. Between the trimmed V and J ends, which lost 3 bases and 2 bases, there was a span of 15 bases. CDR1 and CDR2 from the germline V gene are KGHSH and LQKENI. CDR3 sequence (DNA): TGTGCCAGCTCACCGTGGGACTTTACCTACACAGATACGCAGTATTTT. Translating gives CASSPWDFTYTDTQYF.

The rearrangement uses TRBV4-3 and TRBJ2-5; weak D call: TRBD1 (5 bases). The J call is doubtful: the DNA matches TRBJ2-7 better. The germline V gene has CDR1 LGHNA and CDR2 YSLEER. The CDR3 sequence is 14 residues long. The DNA for the CDR3 is TGCGCCAGCAGCCAAGATGACAGAACCTACGAGCAGTACTTC. Translation: CASSQDDRTYEQYF.

CDR3 sequence: CASRLDTEAFF. The DNA of the CDR3 is TGTGCCAGCAGACTAGACACTGAAGCTTTCTTT. The rearrangement links TRBV6-5 to TRBJ1-1; D not certain. Between the trimmed V and J ends, which lost 6 bases and 3 bases, there was a span of 5 bases. This CDR3 has 11 residues. The V gene's germline CDR1 is MNHEY and CDR2 SVGAGI.

The chain has TRBV4-2 and TRBJ2-3; a weak D match, TRBD1 (6 bases). The CDR3 length is 14 residues. The germline CDR1 and CDR2 sequences are LGHNA and YNFKEQ. Trimming took 1 base from V and 5 from J, leaving 10 bases between them. CDR3 loop: CASSQVQGIDTQYF. The CDR3 DNA follows: TGTGCCAGCAGCCAAGTGCAGGGGATAGATACGCAGTATTTT.

The chain recombines TRBV4-3 with TRBJ2-7; D is ambiguous. In germline, CDR1 is LGHNA, CDR2 YSLEER. This CDR3 has 14 residues. Trimming removed 4 bases at V and 0 bases at J, with 10 bases between. The CDR3 sequence: CASSRSFSSYEQYF. The CDR3 nucleotides are TGCGCCAGCAGCCGGTCCTTCAGCTCCTACGAGCAGTACTTC.

The chain carries TRBV11-1 and TRBJ1-2; no reliable D call. Trimming took 1 base from V and 4 from J, leaving 13 bases between them. CDR1 SGHAT and CDR2 FQDESV come from the germline V gene (reference sequence). CDR3 length: 15 residues. For the CDR3, the DNA is TGTGCCAGCAGCTTAGTATCCCTCGGAGGCTATGGCTACACCTTC. Translating gives CASSLVSLGGYGYTF. Drawing the rest from reference TRBV11-1 and TRBJ1-2, the complete variable domain is EAEVAQSPRYKITEKSQAVAFWCDPISGHATLYWYRQILGQGPELLVQFQDESVVDDSQLPKDRFSAERLKGVDSTLKIQPAELGDSAMYLCASSLVSLGGYGYTFGSGTRLTVV.

V and J are TRBV5-1 and TRBJ1-1; D unresolved. The germline CDR1 and CDR2 sequences are SGHRS and YFSETQ. Trimming took off 7 bases at V and 3 bases at J, with 13 bases between the two ends. This CDR3 comprises 13 residues. The CDR3 nucleotides read TGCGCCAGCCGTCGGGAGGCGGACACTGAAGCTTTCTTT. Translated: CASRREADTEAFF.

The chain carries TRBV6-6 and TRBJ2-3; no definite D call. With 5 bases removed from V and 2 bases from J, the gap between germline ends came to 14 bases. The CDR3 runs 15 residues. Germline assignment: CDR1 MNHNY and CDR2 SVGAGI (reference sequence). The CDR3 loop reads CASSRSLQFTDTQYF. In DNA, the CDR3 is TGTGCCAGCAGTCGGAGCCTCCAATTCACAGATACGCAGTATTTT.

The chain recombines TRBV10-3 with TRBJ2-7; D might be TRBD1 (5 bases). The germline gives CDR1 ENHRY, CDR2 SYGVKD. Trimming left V 4 bases short and J 1 base short, with 17 bases between. The CDR3 has 16 amino acids. CDR3 DNA: TGTGCCATCAGTGTCCAACCTGGACAAACGTCCTACGAGCAGTACTTC. Translation gives CAISVQPGQTSYEQYF.

This chain uses TRBV5-6 with TRBJ2-1; D gene ambiguous. The CDR3 sequence is 13 residues long. Trimming removed 0 bases at V and 8 bases at J, with 9 bases between. Germline assignment: CDR1 SGHDT and CDR2 YYEEEE. CDR3 region: CASSLAPVDEQFF. The CDR3 bases are TGTGCCAGCAGCTTGGCTCCGGTTGATGAGCAGTTCTTC.

The rearrangement uses TRBV7-2 and TRBJ2-5; D is perhaps TRBD2 (5 bases). The CDR3 is 16 amino acids. With 1 base removed from V and 5 bases from J, the gap between germline ends came to 17 bases. CDR1 and CDR2 (germline): SGHTA, FQGNSA. Written as DNA, the CDR3 is TGTGCCAGCAGCTTAGAATCGGGGATCTTGGGGGAGACCCAGTACTTC. Its translation: CASSLESGILGETQYF.

This chain connects TRBV12-5 to TRBJ1-5; no definite D call. With 0 bases removed from V and 7 bases from J, the gap between germline ends came to 7 bases. Germline CDR1 reads LGHNT; CDR2 reads FRNRAP. This CDR3 is built from 13 residues. The CDR3 loop reads CASGLVLGQPQHF. The CDR3 DNA reads TGTGCTAGTGGTTTGGTACTAGGCCAGCCCCAGCATTTT.

The V and J genes are TRBV19 and TRBJ2-3, with D tentatively TRBD1 (5 bases). The CDR3 is made up of 12 amino acids. CDR1 is LNHDA, CDR2 SQIVND, per germline (reference sequence). Trimming removed 5 bases at V and 5 bases at J, with 8 bases between. The CDR3 nucleotides read TGTGCCAGTAGTGCAGGGTTAGATACGCAGTATTTT. Amino acids: CASSAGLDTQYF.

The genes are TRBV4-1 and TRBJ1-5; a possible D gene is TRBD1 (5 bases). Germline loops: CDR1 MGHRA, CDR2 YSYEKL. The CDR3 runs to 16 residues. The germline V and J ends were trimmed by 0 bases and 6 bases, with 15 bases remaining between them. The CDR3 reads CASSQDQGETAQPQHF. CDR3 DNA sequence: TGCGCCAGCAGCCAAGACCAGGGCGAGACTGCTCAGCCCCAGCATTTT.

CDR3 protein: CASSQPGNEQFF. CDR3 in DNA: TGCGCCAGCAGCCAACCCGGGAATGAGCAGTTCTTC. The chain has TRBV5-1 and TRBJ2-1; D remains ambiguous. Germline values: CDR1 SGHRS, CDR2 YFSETQ. The CDR3 has 12 amino acids. Trimming shortened V by 4 bases and J by 7 bases, and 9 bases separated the two germline ends.

The rearrangement joins TRBV7-9 to TRBJ1-5; 9 nucleotides align to TRBD1. CDR1 and CDR2 from the germline V gene are SEHNR and FQNEAQ (reference sequence). The CDR3 consists of 16 residues. V trimming: 5 bases; J trimming: 7 bases; junction bases outside the gene matches: 12. The CDR3 DNA is TGTGCCAGCAGCCCGGATCCGGACAGGGGTGACCAGCCCCAGCATTTT. Translated, it gives CASSPDPDRGDQPQHF.

The chain combines TRBV11-1 with TRBJ1-1; no definite D call. CDR3 length: 14 amino acids. V dropped 2 bases and J dropped 0 bases, with 7 bases sitting between them. Germline V lookup: CDR1 SGHAT, CDR2 FQDESV (reference sequence). The CDR3 protein is CASSLSQLNTEAFF. DNA of the CDR3: TGTGCCAGCAGCTTAAGTCAGTTGAACACTGAAGCTTTCTTT.

The chain combines TRBV7-7 with TRBJ2-5; TRBD1 matches at 9 bases. This CDR3 spans 13 amino acids. The V segment lost 5 bases and the J segment 2 bases; nucleotides outside the gene matches: 0. CDR1 SSHAT and CDR2 FNYEAQ come from the germline V gene (reference sequence). CDR3 sequence reads: CASSGQGQETQYF. The CDR3 region has the DNA TGTGCCAGCAGCGGACAGGGGCAAGAGACCCAGTACTTC.

The chain uses TRBV4-1 and TRBJ1-1; TRBD1 agrees at 7 bases. Germline-derived CDR1 and CDR2 are MGHRA and YSYEKL. The junction had 6 bases not matched to a gene; V was cut back by 1 base and J by 4 bases. This CDR3 has 15 residues. The CDR3 region has the DNA TGCGCCAGCAGCCAAGGTCGACAGGGTCTCACTGAAGCTTTCTTT. Residues: CASSQGRQGLTEAFF.

V gene TRBV4-2 combines with J gene TRBJ2-7, with TRBD1 matching over 7 bases. The CDR3 extends over 15 amino acids. Germline V gene data show CDR1 as LGHNA and CDR2 as YNFKEQ. With V trimmed by 4 bases and J by 2 bases, 8 bases remained unmatched. CDR3 sequence: CASSPVGTGAYEQYF. The CDR3 DNA is TGTGCCAGCAGCCCGGTGGGCACAGGGGCCTACGAGCAGTACTTC.

The chain uses TRBV19 and TRBJ2-7, with 11 bases fitting TRBD2. The CDR3 contains 14 residues. Germline V lookup: CDR1 LNHDA, CDR2 SQIVND (reference sequence). The ends lost 6 bases at V and 6 bases at J; junction bases unmatched: 7. Here the CDR3 DNA reads TGTGCCAGTAGAGTGACTAGCGGGACCCGCGAGCAGTACTTC. It translates to CASRVTSGTREQYF.

Notes on this clone: The CDR3 does not end in the conserved phenylalanine or tryptophan, so this is likely a read error. Because the CDR3's place on the DNA is in doubt, the DNA is left out and the CDR3 is given as listed by TCRdb. This chain links TRBV4-3 with TRBJ1-3. The CDR3 spans 10 residues, counting both ends. The germline V gene has CDR1 LGHNA and CDR2 YSLEER. The CDR3 loop is CASSQDAARL.

V and J are TRBV11-2 and TRBJ2-1; 10 bases are shared with TRBD2. The CDR3 sequence is 16 residues long. Looked up from germline, CDR1 is SGHAT and CDR2 is FQNNGV. Trimming removed 7 bases from V and 3 bases from J; junction bases left unmatched: 9. CDR3 DNA: TGTGCCAGCATCGATTTTTTAGCGGGGGGCTACAATGAGCAGTTCTTC. Translated: CASIDFLAGGYNEQFF. Variable domain in full (rest from reference TRBV11-2 and TRBJ2-1): EAGVAQSPRYKIIEKRQSVAFWCNPISGHATLYWYQQILGQGPKLLIQFQNNGVVDDSQLPKDRFSAERLKGVDSTLKIQPAKLEDSAVYLCASIDFLAGGYNEQFFGPGTRLTVL.

The CDR3 region has the DNA TGCGCCAGCAGCTTGCATAGGGGTAGCAATCAGCCCCAGCATTTT. Translating it yields CASSLHRGSNQPQHF. The chain recombines TRBV5-1 with TRBJ1-5; D may be TRBD1 (5 bases). The CDR3 is 15 residues long. V was pared by 1 base and J by 0 bases, with 8 bases between. In germline, CDR1 is SGHRS, CDR2 YFSETQ.

The chain is built from TRBV7-2 and TRBJ1-2; D perhaps matches TRBD1 (5 bases). The ends were cut back, 5 bases at V and 4 bases at J, with 14 bases in the middle. The CDR3 is 14 residues long. CDR1 is SGHTA and CDR2 is FQGNSA in the germline V gene. The chain's CDR3 is CASSEAPRGYGYTF. The DNA for the CDR3 is TGTGCCAGCAGCGAGGCGCCAAGGGGCTATGGCTACACCTTC.